This T cell receptor beta chain was profiled in a study of cytomegalovirus exposure and HLA in healthy donors. The length of the CDR3 is 15 residues. V shed 3 bases, J shed 0 bases, and the junction held 4 bases outside the gene matches. Germline V CDR1 and CDR2: GTSNPN, SVGIG (reference sequence). Primers for the PCR totalled 60 Vbeta and 13 Jbeta. Here immunoSEQ multiplex PCR was the method, and the copy in TCRdb shows in-frame clones only, minus some. Among about 190,000 clones listed, roughly 80% were seen once. The chain joins TRBV30 to TRBJ1-4; TRBD1 aligns across 7 bases. This clonotype was obtained from a woman under 30 in good health and CMV-seronegative. Input material: PBMCs. CDR3 coding DNA: TGTGCCTGGAGCCCCGGACAGGCAACTAATGAAAAACTGTTTTTT. This sequence encodes CAWSPGQATNEKLFF.